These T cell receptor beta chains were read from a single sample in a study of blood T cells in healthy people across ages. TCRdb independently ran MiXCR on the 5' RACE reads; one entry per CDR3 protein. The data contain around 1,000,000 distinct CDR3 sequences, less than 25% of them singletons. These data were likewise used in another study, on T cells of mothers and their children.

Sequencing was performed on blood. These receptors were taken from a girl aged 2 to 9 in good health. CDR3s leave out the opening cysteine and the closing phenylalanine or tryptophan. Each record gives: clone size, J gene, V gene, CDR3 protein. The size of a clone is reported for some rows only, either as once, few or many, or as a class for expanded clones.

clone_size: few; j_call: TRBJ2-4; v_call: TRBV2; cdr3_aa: ASSMNGESDIQY
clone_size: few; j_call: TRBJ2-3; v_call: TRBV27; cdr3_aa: ASSPLEGTDTQY
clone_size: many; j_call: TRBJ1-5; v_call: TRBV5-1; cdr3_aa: ASSLAVDQPQH
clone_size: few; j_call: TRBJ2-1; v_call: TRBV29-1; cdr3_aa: SVSWDIFRWEQF
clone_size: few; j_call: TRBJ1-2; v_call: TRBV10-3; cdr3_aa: AIRHGLYGYT
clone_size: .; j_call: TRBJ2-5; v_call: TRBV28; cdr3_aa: ASSLSGRARIEKETQY
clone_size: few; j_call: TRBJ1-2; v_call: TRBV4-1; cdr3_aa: ASSPLSELDRVGYT
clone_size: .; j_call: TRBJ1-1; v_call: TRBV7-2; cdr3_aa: ASSLGGGHGITEAF
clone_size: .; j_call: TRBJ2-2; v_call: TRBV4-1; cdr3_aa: ASSQDYGHRTGELF
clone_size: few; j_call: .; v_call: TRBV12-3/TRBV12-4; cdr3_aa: ASSFGGSMETQY
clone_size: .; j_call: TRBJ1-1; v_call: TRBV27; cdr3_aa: ASNLGTADRMNTEAF
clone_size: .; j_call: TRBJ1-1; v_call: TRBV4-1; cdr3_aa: ASSHPRDTSIAEAF
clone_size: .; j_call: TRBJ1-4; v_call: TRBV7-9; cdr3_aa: ASSLAPTKEKLF
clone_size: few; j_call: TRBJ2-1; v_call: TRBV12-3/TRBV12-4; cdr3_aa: ASTINSYEQF
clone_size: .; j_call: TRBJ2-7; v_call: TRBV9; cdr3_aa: ASSVGGLEGYEQY
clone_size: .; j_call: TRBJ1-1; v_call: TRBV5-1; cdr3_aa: ASQEPNTEAF
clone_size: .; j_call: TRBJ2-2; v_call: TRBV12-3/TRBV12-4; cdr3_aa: ASSLDPGGRGTGELF
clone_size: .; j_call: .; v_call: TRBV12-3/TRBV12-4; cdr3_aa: ASSFGDPEQY
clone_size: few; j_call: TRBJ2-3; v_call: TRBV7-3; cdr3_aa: ASSQVAGVTDTQY
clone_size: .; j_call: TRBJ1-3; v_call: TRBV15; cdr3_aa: ATSIGGTGNTIY
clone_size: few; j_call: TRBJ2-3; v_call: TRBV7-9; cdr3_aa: ASSLGASTGTQY
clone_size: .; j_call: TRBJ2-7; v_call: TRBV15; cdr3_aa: ATSRSQGPYEQY